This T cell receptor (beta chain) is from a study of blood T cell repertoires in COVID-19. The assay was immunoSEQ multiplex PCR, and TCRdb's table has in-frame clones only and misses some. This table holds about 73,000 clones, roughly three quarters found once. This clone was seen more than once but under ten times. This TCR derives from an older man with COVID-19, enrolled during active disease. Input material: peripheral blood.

CDR3 residues: CATSAARDNQPQHF. As DNA, the CDR3 is TGTGCCACCAGTGCTGCCAGGGACAATCAGCCCCAGCATTTT. The chain employs TRBV24-1 and TRBJ1-5; perhaps TRBD1 as D (5 bases). V dropped 5 bases and J dropped 3 bases, with 10 bases sitting between them. CDR1 and CDR2 from the germline V gene are KGHDR and SFDVKD. CDR3 size: 14 residues.